These 20 T cell receptor beta chains came from one sample sequenced in a study of PD-1 blockade in classical Hodgkin lymphoma. The sample's time point: newly diagnosed, previously untreated cHL patient sample. Thawed PBMCs yielded CD4+ T cells through magnetic negative selection. TCRdb keeps only in-frame clones here, not all; method: immunoSEQ multiplex PCR. The sample has about 30,000 clones; 88% are singletons. The material sequenced was CD4+ T cells from blood. The receptors originated from a human donor with classical Hodgkin lymphoma.

The chain has TRBV6-1 and TRBJ1-2, with TRBD1 as a possible D gene (5 bases). Trimming cost V 7 bases and J 7 bases, with 19 bases left between them. This CDR3 is built from 14 residues. The V gene's germline CDR1 is MNHNS and CDR2 SASEGT. CDR3 region: CASTQGVLEAGYTF. CDR3 DNA: TGTGCCAGCACCCAAGGGGTCCTGGAAGCTGGCTACACCTTC.

The chain carries TRBV6-6 and TRBJ2-5; possible D gene TRBD2, 5 bases. CDR3 length: 15 amino acids. V dropped 2 bases and J dropped 2 bases, with 12 bases sitting between them. The germline CDR1 and CDR2 sequences are MNHNY and SVGAGI (reference sequence). The chain's CDR3 is CASSYAGLGQETQYF. CDR3 coding DNA: TGTGCCAGCAGTTACGCGGGCCTGGGACAAGAGACCCAGTACTTC.

This clone was seen more than once but under ten times. The V call is TRBV5-1, the J call TRBJ2-3; D gene unclear. Germline-derived CDR1 and CDR2 are SGHRS and YFSETQ. Trimming cost V 3 bases and J 5 bases, with 4 bases left between them. CDR3 length: 11 residues. The CDR3 here is CASSWRDTQYF. CDR3 DNA sequence: TGCGCCAGCAGCTGGAGAGATACGCAGTATTTT.

The chain is built from TRBV5-1 and TRBJ2-1, with 7 bases that match TRBD2. The CDR3 has 17 amino acids. Trimming removed 0 bases from V and 6 bases from J; junction bases left unmatched: 12. CDR1 is SGHRS and CDR2 is YFSETQ in the germline V gene. CDR3 loop: CASSLGLAGWEINEQFF. The CDR3, as DNA: TGCGCCAGCAGCTTGGGGTTAGCGGGTTGGGAGATCAATGAGCAGTTCTTC.

The chain uses TRBV28 and TRBJ1-5; D not certain. Germline CDR1 MDHEN, CDR2 SYDVKM. The CDR3 runs to 16 residues. Trimming removed 1 base at V and 4 bases at J, with 14 bases between. The CDR3 region is CASSLLGGVENQPQHF. In DNA, the CDR3 is TGTGCCAGCAGTTTATTAGGTGGGGTTGAGAATCAGCCCCAGCATTTT.

This chain links TRBV18 with TRBJ1-1; D is undetermined. The CDR3 has 13 amino acids. Trimming left V 5 bases short and J 0 bases short, with 7 bases between. Looked up from germline, CDR1 is KGHSH and CDR2 is LQKENI. In DNA form, the CDR3 reads TGTGCCAGCTCAGCAGGAGTGAACACTGAAGCTTTCTTT. This codes for CASSAGVNTEAFF. The whole variable domain, remainder taken from reference TRBV18 and TRBJ1-1, is NAGVMQNPRHLVRRRGQEARLRCSPMKGHSHVYWYRQLPEEGLKFMVYLQKENIIDESGMPKERFSAEFPKEGPSILRIQQVVRGDSAAYFCASSAGVNTEAFFGQGTRLTVV.

This chain joins TRBV21-1 and TRBJ1-4. TRBV21-1 is labeled a pseudogene. The CDR3 covers 15 residues. The DNA for the CDR3 is TGTGCCAGCCGGATAGCCTGCATACCTAATGAAAAACTGTTTTTT. Its protein product is CASRIACIPNEKLFF.

The rearrangement links TRBV2 to TRBJ2-1, with 7 positions matching TRBD2. This CDR3 is 15 amino acids long. Trimming cost V 0 bases and J 4 bases; bases outside gene matches: 3. Germline values: CDR1 SNHLY, CDR2 FYNNEI. The CDR3 nucleotides read TGTGCCAGCAGTGAAGCCTTCGGGGGGTACAATGAGCAGTTCTTC. Its translation is CASSEAFGGYNEQFF.

This chain uses TRBV13 with TRBJ2-1, with TRBD1 matching 8 bases. The CDR3 runs to 15 residues. Germline CDR1 reads PRHDT; CDR2 reads FYEKMQ (reference sequence). Unmatched junction bases numbered 4, after V lost 5 bases and J lost 1 base. CDR3 region: CASSQGDRSYNEQFF. The CDR3 bases are TGTGCCAGCAGCCAAGGGGACAGGTCCTACAATGAGCAGTTCTTC.

V is TRBV7-2 and J is TRBJ2-1; weak D call: TRBD2 (6 bases). The CDR3 has 14 amino acids. V dropped 5 bases and J dropped 4 bases, with 12 bases sitting between them. Per germline, CDR1 SGHTA and CDR2 FQGNSA. DNA of the CDR3: TGTGCCAGCAGCATCGGGACTTATTACAATGAGCAGTTCTTC. It codes for CASSIGTYYNEQFF.

V usage is TRBV4-2 and J usage is TRBJ2-7, with unresolved D. Per the germline V gene, CDR1 is LGHNA and CDR2 is YNFKEQ. V was trimmed by 0 bases and J by 5 bases, leaving 14 bases between them. CDR3 size: 15 residues. CDR3 loop: CASSQDRVPRNEQYF. The CDR3 bases are TGTGCCAGCAGCCAAGACCGGGTCCCCCGAAACGAGCAGTACTTC.

The chain carries TRBV7-9 and TRBJ1-2; D possibly corresponds to TRBD1 (6 bases). The CDR3 is 18 amino acids. Germline V lookup: CDR1 SEHNR, CDR2 FQNEAQ (reference sequence). The germline V and J ends were trimmed by 5 bases and 3 bases, with 25 bases remaining between them. Here the CDR3 DNA reads TGTGCCAGCAGCCCGAAGGGGGGGGGACGATCGAATTACTATGGCTACACCTTC. Its protein is CASSPKGGGRSNYYGYTF.

The CDR3 sequence: CASAAVGVSSYEQYV. The DNA for the CDR3 is TGTGCCAGCGCCGCTGTGGGGGTTAGCTCCTACGAGCAGTACGTC. The V call is TRBV27, the J call TRBJ2-7, with D possibly being TRBD1 or TRBD2 (5 bases each). Trimming cost V 8 bases and J 0 bases, with 17 bases left between them. This CDR3 is built from 15 residues. The germline gives CDR1 MNHEY, CDR2 SMNVEV (reference sequence).

V is TRBV5-1 and J is TRBJ1-4, with 7 nucleotides matching TRBD1. The junction had 10 bases not matched to a gene; V was cut back by 4 bases and J by 7 bases. Looked up from germline, CDR1 is SGHRS and CDR2 is YFSETQ. The CDR3 totals 15 residues. This chain's CDR3 is CASSVEGAGGEKLFF. The CDR3 nucleotides read TGCGCCAGCAGCGTGGAGGGGGCTGGGGGTGAAAAACTGTTTTTT.

This rearrangement joins TRBV7-2 to TRBJ2-3; 8 positions agree with TRBD2. After removal of 4 bases from V and 3 bases from J, the junction contained 9 bases not matched to a gene. The CDR3 is made up of 16 amino acids. Germline-derived CDR1 and CDR2 are SGHTA and FQGNSA. The CDR3 spells CASSSWAGGRTDTQYF. CDR3 nucleotides: TGTGCCAGCAGCTCGTGGGCTGGCGGGAGGACAGATACGCAGTATTTT.

The chain has TRBV28 and TRBJ1-1; a weak D match, TRBD1 (6 bases). Trimming shortened V by 5 bases and J by 3 bases, and 19 bases separated the two germline ends. From germline, CDR1 is MDHEN and CDR2 SYDVKM. This CDR3 has 16 amino acids. In nucleotides, the CDR3 is TGTGCCAGCAGTCCCCCGGGCGGCGGGGGGCACACTGAAGCTTTCTTT. It translates to CASSPPGGGGHTEAFF.

The rearrangement uses TRBV11-3 and TRBJ2-1; maybe TRBD2 (5 bases). The germline V gene has CDR1 SGHNT and CDR2 YENEEA. The CDR3 covers 15 residues. Trimming left V 6 bases short and J 0 bases short, with 12 bases between. Here the CDR3 reads CASRAGGLSYNEQFF. CDR3 nucleotides: TGTGCCAGCAGGGCGGGCGGCCTCTCCTACAATGAGCAGTTCTTC. Looking up the rest from reference TRBV11-3 and TRBJ2-1 gives the full variable domain: EAGVVQSPRYKIIEKKQPVAFWCNPISGHNTLYWYLQNLGQGPELLIRYENEEAVDDSQLPKDRFSAERLKGVDSTLKIQPAELGDSAVYLCASRAGGLSYNEQFFGPGTRLTVL.

The chain joins TRBV5-1 to TRBJ2-1; D call uncertain. The length of the CDR3 is 15 residues. Germline V gives CDR1 SGHRS, CDR2 YFSETQ. The germline V and J ends were trimmed by 4 bases and 0 bases, with 11 bases remaining between them. The CDR3 reads CASSMIPSSYNEQFF. Here the CDR3 DNA reads TGCGCCAGCAGCATGATCCCGAGCTCCTACAATGAGCAGTTCTTC.

This sequence joins TRBV19 and TRBJ2-7; D is unresolved. The germline V gene encodes CDR1 LNHDA and CDR2 SQIVND (reference sequence). The CDR3 runs 12 residues. Between the trimmed V and J ends, which lost 4 bases and 1 base, there was a span of 5 bases. CDR3 loop: CASSRGSYEQYF. Here the CDR3 DNA reads TGTGCCAGTAGTAGGGGTTCCTACGAGCAGTACTTC.

The chain has TRBV30 and TRBJ1-2; D gene ambiguous. This CDR3 region has 11 residues. Per germline, CDR1 GTSNPN and CDR2 SVGIG (reference sequence). The ends were cut back, 5 bases at V and 4 bases at J, with 8 bases in the middle. The CDR3 protein is CAWGGGYGYTF. DNA of the CDR3: TGTGCCTGGGGAGGTGGCTATGGCTACACCTTC.